One sample yielded the 27 T cell receptor beta chains listed below, sequenced in a study of CDR3 diversity in severe acne. TCRdb ran MiXCR on the PCR reads and lists one entry per CDR3 protein. The sample lists 97,000 or so distinct CDR3 sequences, roughly half seen once, with under 15% in the top ten. Specimen: blood. These receptors were collected from a male donor with acne.

This clonotype is deemed medium-sized. V is TRBV10-3 and J is TRBJ1-5; no definite D call. CDR3 length: 13 residues. Germline assignment: CDR1 ENHRY and CDR2 SYGVKD. V was trimmed by 10 bases and J by 5 bases, leaving 15 bases between them. CDR3 sequence reads: CATTTGYDQPQHF. The CDR3 DNA follows: TGTGCCACTACGACGGGTTACGATCAGCCCCAGCATTTT.

The chain recombines TRBV20-1 with TRBJ2-7; 8 bases align to TRBD2. The CDR3 has 15 residues. Germline CDR1 reads DFQATT; CDR2 reads SNEGSKA (reference sequence). After removal of 2 bases from V and 0 bases from J, the junction contained 6 bases not matched to a gene. CDR3 residues: CSARPGLVSSYEQYF. The CDR3 nucleotides read TGCAGTGCTAGACCGGGACTAGTGAGCTCCTACGAGCAGTACTTC.

For this clonotype: A clone one base away is much larger, so this may be a read error. This likely comes from a read error, as the CDR3 has no conserved phenylalanine or tryptophan at its end. This rearrangement joins TRBV5-8 to TRBJ2-7, with TRBD2 as a possible D gene (5 bases). The CDR3 totals 13 residues. Germline-derived CDR1 and CDR2 are SGHTS and YDEGEE. The germline V and J ends were trimmed by 3 bases and 6 bases, with 13 bases remaining between them. This CDR3 is CASSSTTRSEQYS. The CDR3 DNA follows: TGTGCCAGCAGCTCGACTACACGATCCGAGCAGTACTCC.

This clonotype is medium-sized by share. The V call is TRBV5-1, the J call TRBJ1-3, with unresolved D. Trimming removed 0 bases at V and 4 bases at J, with 8 bases between. Germline values: CDR1 SGHRS, CDR2 YFSETQ. The CDR3 has 14 amino acids. The CDR3, as DNA: TGCGCCAGCAGCTTGGGAAATGCGGGAAACACCATATATTTT. Protein product: CASSLGNAGNTIYF.

The table lists this clonotype with a few counts. The chain has TRBV2 and TRBJ2-5, with 9 bases lining up with TRBD2. J lost 1 base, V lost 6 bases, and 3 bases had no gene match. The CDR3 length is 14 residues. Germline lookup yields CDR1 SNHLY and CDR2 FYNNEI. The CDR3, as DNA: TGTGCCAGCAGCTTGACTAGCGGCCAAGAGACCCAGTACTTC. It yields the protein CASSLTSGQETQYF.

With regard to this clonotype: A much larger clone sits a single nucleotide away, making a read error possible. The genes are TRBV5-6 and TRBJ1-2; D call uncertain. CDR1 SGHDT and CDR2 YYEEEE come from the germline V gene. With 3 bases removed from V and 6 bases from J, the gap between germline ends came to 18 bases. The CDR3 consists of 15 residues. CDR3 in amino acids: CASSSPAVSGHGYTF. The CDR3, as DNA: TGTGCCAGCAGCTCCCCGGCGGTTTCGGGCCATGGCTACACCTTC.

Many counts were recorded for this clonotype. The chain couples TRBV15 to TRBJ1-6, with D hard to call. Trimming shortened V by 0 bases and J by 10 bases, and 13 bases separated the two germline ends. CDR1 is LNHNV and CDR2 is YYDKDF in the germline V gene (reference sequence). This CDR3 has 15 residues. The CDR3 sequence is CATSRDGASGSPLHF. CDR3 bases: TGTGCCACCAGCAGAGATGGCGCCTCCGGCTCACCCCTCCACTTT.

This clonotype came up many times. The chain carries TRBV12-3 or TRBV12-4 and TRBJ1-2; D might be TRBD1 (5 bases). The CDR3 extends over 11 amino acids. V was clipped by 4 bases and J by 8 bases, with 8 bases between them. The CDR3 nucleotides are TGTGCCAGCAGTTGGGGGGACGGCTACACCTTC. It codes for CASSWGDGYTF.

The sample holds a few counts of this clonotype. The junction does not match germline at one end; this may be a read error. The V gene is TRBV7-7, the J gene TRBJ2-5, with D possibly TRBD2 on 5 matching bases. This CDR3 contains 14 residues. Germline V gene sequence: CDR1 SSHAT, CDR2 FNYEAQ (reference sequence). The CDR3 is CASSYGDLAETQYF. DNA for the CDR3: TGTGCTAGCAGCTACGGGGATTTAGCAGAGACCCAGTACTTC. The full variable domain, completed using reference TRBV7-7 and TRBJ2-5, is GAGVSQSPRYKVTKRGQDVTLRCDPISSHATLYWYQQALGQGPEFLTYFNYEAQPDKSGLPSDRFSAERPEGSISTLTIQRTEQRDSAMYRCASSYGDLAETQYFGPGTRLLVL.

V and J are TRBV9 and TRBJ2-3, with TRBD2 as a possible D gene (5 bases). V dropped 3 bases and J dropped 6 bases, with 20 bases sitting between them. Looked up from germline, CDR1 is SGDLS and CDR2 is YYNGEE. This CDR3 region has 16 residues. CDR3 in amino acids: CASSAHWRRLLDTQYF. CDR3 DNA: TGTGCCAGCAGCGCCCATTGGAGGAGATTACTCGATACGCAGTATTTT.

Details on this clonotype: This sequence may be a read error, since a much larger clone differs from it by one base. The J gene is TRBJ1-3, the V gene TRBV9; 8 nucleotides align to TRBD1. CDR3 length: 15 residues. Germline CDR1 SGDLS, CDR2 YYNGEE. As DNA, the CDR3 is TGTGCCAGCAGCGTAGAGGGCCAGGGGGCAAGGACCACATATTTT. Encoded protein: CASSVEGQGARTTYF.

This CDR3 reads CASSSGLAGRLSEQFF. DNA for the CDR3: TGTGCCAGCAGCTCCGGACTAGCGGGAAGGTTGAGTGAGCAGTTCTTC. This chain joins TRBV7-9 and TRBJ2-1, with 12 bases fitting TRBD2. Germline-derived CDR1 and CDR2 are SEHNR and FQNEAQ (reference sequence). V trimming: 4 bases; J trimming: 9 bases; junction bases outside the gene matches: 10. The CDR3 is 16 residues long. Based on the CDR3 plus reference TRBV7-9 and TRBJ2-1, the full variable domain is DTGVSQNPRHKITKRGQNVTFRCDPISEHNRLYWYRQTLGQGPEFLTYFQNEAQLEKSRLLSDRFSAERPKGSFSTLEIQRTEQGDSAMYLCASSSGLAGRLSEQFFGPGTRLTVL.

V is TRBV29-1 and J is TRBJ2-5; D not resolved. Trimming removed 4 bases from V and 5 bases from J, with 5 bases in between. The CDR3 length is 10 residues. Germline V gene lookup returns CDR1 SQVTM and CDR2 ANQGSEA. CDR3 amino acids: CSVAEETQYF. The CDR3 DNA reads TGCAGCGTTGCGGAGGAGACCCAGTACTTC.

The sample holds many counts of this clonotype. CDR3 bases: TGTGCCAGCAGTCCGGGTCGCTATGGCTACACCTTC. It translates to CASSPGRYGYTF. This chain links TRBV6-2 or TRBV6-3 with TRBJ1-2; D call uncertain. The CDR3 totals 12 residues. Between the trimmed V and J ends, which lost 5 bases and 4 bases, there was a span of 8 bases. CDR1 is MNHEY and CDR2 is SVGEGT in the germline V gene.

The chain recombines TRBV20-1 with TRBJ2-1, with TRBD1 identical over 9 bases. This CDR3 is built from 14 residues. CDR1 and CDR2 (germline): DFQATT, SNEGSKA (reference sequence). V shed 5 bases and J 0 bases; nucleotides not matched to a gene: 2. The CDR3 here is CSAWDRDSYNEQFF. In nucleotides, the CDR3 is TGCAGTGCTTGGGACAGGGACTCCTACAATGAGCAGTTCTTC.

Turning to this clonotype: As the CDR3 is not closed by the conserved phenylalanine or tryptophan, this likely results from a read error. Because the CDR3's place on the DNA is in doubt, the DNA is left out and the CDR3 is given as listed by TCRdb. The rearrangement joins TRBV20-1 to TRBJ1-1; the table calls TRBD1, which could not be checked here. Germline CDR1 and CDR2: DFQATT and SNEGSKA (reference sequence). The length of the CDR3 is 15 amino acids, counting both ends. The CDR3 sequence: CSAWDRDPVNTEVSL.

The chain joins TRBV7-3 to TRBJ2-7, with D perhaps being TRBD1 or TRBD2 (5 bases each). In germline, CDR1 is SGHTA, CDR2 FQGTGA. The V and J ends lost 2 bases and 3 bases respectively, with 11 bases between them. This CDR3 has 14 amino acids. CDR3: CASSLGGIFYEQYV. CDR3 sequence (DNA): TGTGCCAGCAGCTTAGGGGGTATTTTCTACGAGCAGTACGTC.

This clonotype turned up a few times. The V call is TRBV4-1, the J call TRBJ2-3; D not certain. Per the germline V gene, CDR1 is MGHRA and CDR2 is YSYEKL. The V gene lost 1 base and the J gene lost 0 bases, with 8 bases spanning the gap. The CDR3 runs to 15 residues. This CDR3 is CASSQVDSSTDTQYF. CDR3 bases: TGCGCCAGCAGCCAAGTAGATAGTAGCACAGATACGCAGTATTTT.

The J gene is TRBJ1-6, the V gene TRBV7-2; 11 positions match TRBD1. Germline V CDR1 and CDR2: SGHTA, FQGNSA. The CDR3 extends over 15 amino acids. With V trimmed by 5 bases and J by 8 bases, 5 bases remained unmatched. CDR3 loop: CASSRRDRGDSPLHF. DNA of the CDR3: TGTGCCAGCAGCCGCCGGGACAGGGGGGATTCACCCCTCCACTTT. Looking up the rest from reference TRBV7-2 and TRBJ1-6 gives the full variable domain: GAGVSQSPSNKVTEKGKDVELRCDPISGHTALYWYRQSLGQGLEFLIYFQGNSAPDKSGLPSDRFSAERTGGSVSTLTIQRTQQEDSAVYLCASSRRDRGDSPLHFGNGTRLTVT.

This clonotype was found a few times. The V and J genes are TRBV27 and TRBJ1-1, with a possible D match to TRBD1 (6 bases). Germline CDR1 is MNHEY and CDR2 is SMNVEV (reference sequence). This CDR3 spans 12 amino acids. V was pared by 2 bases and J by 11 bases, with 12 bases between. CDR3 DNA: TGTGCCAGCAGTTTAGGGGGCGCCAGGGCTTTCTTT. Translating it yields CASSLGGARAFF.

The genes are TRBV7-3 and TRBJ2-7; D uncertain. Germline lookup yields CDR1 SGHTA and CDR2 FQGTGA. Deletions cut 5 bases from V and 3 bases from J, with 8 bases between. There are 12 residues in the CDR3. DNA of the CDR3: TGTGCCAGCAGCCCAAGGGACTACGAGCAGTACTTC. This gives the protein CASSPRDYEQYF. The full variable domain, completed using reference TRBV7-3 and TRBJ2-7, is GAGVSQTPSNKVTEKGKYVELRCDPISGHTALYWYRQSLGQGPEFLIYFQGTGAADDSGLPNDRFFAVRPEGSVSTLKIQRTERGDSAVYLCASSPRDYEQYFGPGTRLTVT.

This clonotype was recorded a few times. The J gene is TRBJ1-1, the V gene TRBV15; D is undetermined. CDR3 length: 13 residues. Per germline, CDR1 LNHNV and CDR2 YYDKDF (reference sequence). Between the trimmed V and J ends, which lost 4 bases and 1 base, there was a span of 7 bases. CDR3 DNA sequence: TGTGCCACCAGCAAACGAAGGAACACTGAAGCTTTCTTT. This sequence encodes CATSKRRNTEAFF.

The rearrangement uses TRBV5-1 and TRBJ2-4; D is ambiguous. The germline V gene has CDR1 SGHRS and CDR2 YFSETQ. Between the trimmed V and J ends, which lost 0 bases and 3 bases, there was a span of 4 bases. The CDR3 length is 13 residues. This chain's CDR3 is CASSLEGKNIQYF. The CDR3 DNA reads TGCGCCAGCAGCTTGGAAGGCAAAAACATTCAGTACTTC.

The chain combines TRBV25-1 with TRBJ1-1, with D perhaps matching TRBD1 (5 bases). Germline assignment: CDR1 MGHDK and CDR2 SYGVNS. This CDR3 is 16 amino acids long. V lost 5 bases and J 0 bases, leaving 16 bases between the germline ends. CDR3 sequence: CASSPISGGLNTEAFF. As DNA, the CDR3 is TGTGCCAGCAGTCCGATTTCTGGGGGACTGAACACTGAAGCTTTCTTT.

This sequence joins TRBV4-1 and TRBJ1-2, with 7 bases identical to TRBD1. Trimming took 0 bases from V and 4 from J; bases not matched to a gene: 5. Germline assignment: CDR1 MGHRA and CDR2 YSYEKL. The CDR3 covers 15 residues. The DNA for the CDR3 is TGCGCCAGCAGCCAAGATCAACAGGGGCCCTATGGCTACACCTTC. It translates to CASSQDQQGPYGYTF.

The chain couples TRBV11-1 to TRBJ1-5; the D is unclear. Germline values: CDR1 SGHAT, CDR2 FQDESV (reference sequence). V was clipped by 3 bases and J by 9 bases, with 12 bases between them. The CDR3 has 13 residues. This chain's CDR3 is CASSLTSARPQHF. The CDR3 region has the DNA TGTGCCAGCAGCTTGACGTCCGCCAGGCCCCAGCATTTT.

This clonotype showed up many times. The chain joins TRBV20-1 to TRBJ2-7; 12 nucleotides align to TRBD2. Germline CDR1 is DFQATT and CDR2 is SNEGSKA (reference sequence). The J segment lost 12 bases and the V segment lost 1 base, leaving 16 bases of the junction unmatched. The CDR3 covers 16 residues. In DNA form, the CDR3 reads TGCAGTGCTAGAGGCGCTAGCGGGAGGGCCAATATTGTTCCGTACTTC. The encoded protein is CSARGASGRANIVPYF.